This entry concerns a single T cell receptor (beta chain). Its specificity is not known. A second PCR of roughly 7 to 11 cycles used a sample-barcoded 5' primer and a J-beta primer mix. TCRdb used MiXCR to reprocess the 5' RACE reads, holding one entry per CDR3 protein. This repertoire shows approximately 1,700,000 distinct CDR3 sequences, approximately 40% found once; its top ten account for about 23%. These data belong to a study of blood T cells in healthy people across ages. General study findings and limits: While age rose, TCR beta diversity per million T cells dropped in a roughly linear way. Fewer expanded clones and more diversity marked long-lived versus aged donors.

CDR1 is KGHDR and CDR2 is SFDVKD in the germline V gene. Between the trimmed V and J ends, which lost 2 bases and 6 bases, there was a span of 15 bases. This CDR3 comprises 15 residues. This clonotype was sampled from a human donor in good health. The chain uses TRBV24-1 and TRBJ1-2, with D possibly being TRBD1 (5 bases). The sample was blood. The DNA for the CDR3 is TGTGCCACCAGTGATTCTGGCGGGGCTGGCGATGGCTACACCTTC. Protein product: CATSDSGGAGDGYTF.